The clone carrying this T cell receptor beta chain occurred a few times. Antigen specificity is unknown. The data derive from a study of cytomegalovirus exposure and HLA in healthy donors. The study's findings and limits: Accurate HLA-A and HLA-B prediction from TCR beta sequences was reported for most subjects. Certain sequence variants were highly shared and formed a cluster, and this cluster was likely a sequencing artifact.

The PCR employed 60 Vbeta primers together with 13 Jbeta primers. The protocol was immunoSEQ multiplex PCR, while the TCRdb copy is restricted to in-frame clones and leaves out a portion. The sample has about 190,000 clones; approximately 80% are singletons. The sequence was collected from a boy aged 2-15 years in good health and CMV-seronegative. Sequencing input: PBMCs.

CDR3 sequence reads: CASCSGFSTDTQYF. CDR3 nucleotide sequence: TGCGCCAGCTGTAGCGGGTTTAGCACAGATACGCAGTATTTT. J is TRBJ2-3 and V is TRBV5-1; 7 bases map to TRBD2. This CDR3 has 14 amino acids. Per the germline V gene, CDR1 is SGHRS and CDR2 is YFSETQ. J was trimmed by 0 bases and V by 7 bases; bases with no gene match: 5.